Listed below are T cell receptor beta chains from one sample, sequenced in a study of breast tumors, draining lymph nodes, adjacent tissues. TCRdb ran MiXCR on the multiplex PCR reads and lists one entry per CDR3 protein. This table holds some 65,000 distinct CDR3 sequences, over 40% found once. The sequenced sample was breast tumor tissue. These receptors came from a female donor with breast cancer. Some clones in this sample may be carry-over from other donors' samples. Each CDR3 is given with its conserved first and last residue. Only part of the rows carry a size: once, few, many, or a class if the clone is expanded.

TRBJ2-1 TRBV20-1 once CSARIEQFF
TRBJ2-1 TRBV7-3 few CASAREGGNEQFF
TRBJ1-1 TRBV30 few CAWSFSIRGTEAFF
TRBJ2-1 TRBV20-1 . CSAEDSYNEQFF
TRBJ1-1 TRBV5-5 . CASRTGSPGLNTEAFF
TRBJ1-2 TRBV5-5 many CASSLGQALNYGYTF
TRBJ2-7 TRBV6-2/TRBV6-3 many CASSYNRRLYEQYF
TRBJ2-3 TRBV24-1 . CATSALSGGNTDTQYF
TRBJ2-3 TRBV2 . CASSQIGVGSTDTQYF
TRBJ2-7 TRBV9 many CASSVDGYSYEQYF
TRBJ2-7 TRBV5-4 . CAPADRAYEQYF
TRBJ1-6 TRBV10-3 many CAIRGQRDSPLHF
TRBJ1-5 TRBV14 . CASSPMGPPVNQPQHF
TRBJ2-3 TRBV5-1 many CASSLDSLWHYGDTQYF
TRBJ1-1 TRBV15 many CATSRQRANTEAFF
TRBJ1-4 TRBV4-1 . CASSQRGQGVKKLFF
TRBJ2-7 TRBV13 many CASSPRDRAHEQYF
TRBJ2-5 TRBV5-1 . CASSLAGTQETQYF
TRBJ2-6 TRBV5-1 . CASSRLTSGANVLTF
TRBJ2-5 TRBV24-1 . CATSETGWGETQYF
TRBJ1-2 TRBV10-3 . CAISETTGTGANYGYTF
TRBJ2-1 TRBV20-1 many CSARRLGPKSF
TRBJ2-3 TRBV6-1 . CASKVHGGQQGDTQYF
TRBJ1-2 TRBV11-2 . CASSTREYGYTF
TRBJ2-3 TRBV7-9 . CASSEGAAGSGDALYF
TRBJ1-2 TRBV29-1 . CSVEGGGGGNYGYTF
TRBJ1-4 TRBV10-3 . CASGDPGQYEKLFF
TRBJ2-7 TRBV11-3 many CASSPHKAYEQYF
TRBJ2-2 TRBV20-1 . CSAMTSGRRTGELFF